The 10 T cell receptor beta chains in this list originate from one sample, sequenced in a study of T-cell reconstitution after alpha-beta-depleted transplantation in children. Using unique molecular identifiers, the investigators prepared the TCRbeta library. TCRdb redid the calling of the PCR reads with MiXCR, one entry per CDR3 protein. The sample shows approximately 170,000 distinct CDR3 sequences, more than 9.5% of them seen only once. This specimen was PBMCs, taken before TCRalphabeta/CD19-depleted stem cell transplant. These receptor sequences come from a boy younger than 10 with acute myeloid leukemia, due to receive a stem cell transplant.

This clonotype was picked up many times. The chain links TRBV7-8 to TRBJ1-5; TRBD1 aligns across 7 bases. CDR1 SGHVS and CDR2 FQNEAQ come from the germline V gene. The CDR3 totals 16 residues. With V trimmed by 5 bases and J by 2 bases, 9 bases remained unmatched. The CDR3 bases are TGTGCCAGCAGCAAAGGACAGGAAAGGCGCAATCAGCCCCAGCATTTT. This translates into CASSKGQERRNQPQHF.

This clonotype has at least ten counts. The rearrangement links TRBV15 to TRBJ1-5; possible D gene TRBD1, 5 bases. CDR1 and CDR2 (germline): LNHNV, YYDKDF (reference sequence). This CDR3 is built from 14 residues. Trimming stripped 5 bases from V and 0 bases from J, with 8 bases between. CDR3 loop: CATSATDSNQPQHF. The CDR3 DNA reads TGTGCCACCAGCGCGACAGATAGCAATCAGCCCCAGCATTTT.

This clonotype was recorded at least ten times. This chain joins TRBV7-8 and TRBJ1-5; D might be TRBD1 (5 bases). CDR3 length equals 17 residues. V lost 5 bases to trimming and J lost 5 bases, with 22 bases between them. In germline, CDR1 is SGHVS, CDR2 FQNEAQ. DNA for the CDR3: TGTGCCAGCAGCCTTACAGCGGGGGTTGTCGTGGATCAGCCCCAGCATTTT. It is translated as CASSLTAGVVVDQPQHF.

This clonotype has a count of ten or more. The V gene is TRBV5-1, the J gene TRBJ2-5; 8 bases are shared with TRBD2. The V gene end was trimmed by 3 bases and the J gene end by 5 bases; junction bases not matched to a gene: 9. The CDR3 covers 15 residues. Germline loops: CDR1 SGHRS, CDR2 YFSETQ. The CDR3 region has the DNA TGCGCCAGCAGCTACCTTGGCGGGAGGATGGAGACCCAGTACTTC. Encoded protein: CASSYLGGRMETQYF.

This clonotype has more than one count but fewer than ten. The genes are TRBV11-2 and TRBJ1-2, with 7 positions matching TRBD1. From germline, CDR1 is SGHAT and CDR2 FQNNGV. The CDR3 covers 12 residues. The V gene end was trimmed by 8 bases and the J gene end by 6 bases; junction bases not matched to a gene: 6. The CDR3: CASYATGDGYTF. The DNA for the CDR3 is TGTGCCAGCTACGCAACAGGGGATGGCTACACCTTC.

This clonotype was seen many times. The rearrangement joins TRBV6-4 to TRBJ2-3, with TRBD2 identical over 11 bases. Germline CDR1 MRHNA, CDR2 SNTAGT. J was trimmed by 4 bases and V by 3 bases; bases with no gene match: 9. The CDR3 loop spans 17 amino acids. CDR3 in amino acids: CASSETPLLAGADTQYF. The CDR3 nucleotides are TGTGCCAGCAGTGAGACTCCCCTACTAGCGGGAGCAGATACGCAGTATTTT.

This clonotype came up many times. V and J are TRBV7-9 and TRBJ1-2; unclear D gene. This CDR3 has 15 residues. V lost 0 bases to trimming and J lost 6 bases, with 14 bases between them. Germline lookup yields CDR1 SEHNR and CDR2 FQNEAQ (reference sequence). The CDR3 sequence: CASSLALDWMDGYTF. The CDR3 DNA is TGTGCCAGCAGCTTAGCTCTGGATTGGATGGATGGCTACACCTTC. Looking up the rest from reference TRBV7-9 and TRBJ1-2 gives the full variable domain: DTGVSQNPRHKITKRGQNVTFRCDPISEHNRLYWYRQTLGQGPEFLTYFQNEAQLEKSRLLSDRFSAERPKGSFSTLEIQRTEQGDSAMYLCASSLALDWMDGYTFGSGTRLTVV.

This clonotype was detected many times. This chain joins TRBV2 and TRBJ2-3; no clear D. Between the trimmed V and J ends, which lost 7 bases and 0 bases, there was a span of 8 bases. Germline V CDR1 and CDR2: SNHLY, FYNNEI. The CDR3 consists of 13 residues. The chain's CDR3 is CASIGRSTDTQYF. DNA for the CDR3: TGTGCCAGCATAGGCAGGAGCACAGATACGCAGTATTTT.

This chain connects TRBV6-1 to TRBJ2-1, with D unresolved. V was shortened by 6 bases and J by 6 bases, with 12 bases between the two germline ends. Germline lookup yields CDR1 MNHNS and CDR2 SASEGT. The CDR3 is made up of 13 amino acids. DNA for the CDR3: TGTGCCAGCAGAAGTACTATCACCAATGAGCAGTTCTTC. This codes for CASRSTITNEQFF.

This clonotype was counted ten times or more. The chain recombines TRBV28 with TRBJ2-5; 8 nucleotides align to TRBD2. Germline V gene data show CDR1 as MDHEN and CDR2 as SYDVKM. V was clipped by 7 bases and J by 5 bases; unmatched bases: 9. The CDR3 spans 14 residues. The CDR3: CASTSRRGVETQYF. The CDR3 region has the DNA TGTGCCAGCACTTCGAGGCGGGGGGTGGAGACCCAGTACTTC.